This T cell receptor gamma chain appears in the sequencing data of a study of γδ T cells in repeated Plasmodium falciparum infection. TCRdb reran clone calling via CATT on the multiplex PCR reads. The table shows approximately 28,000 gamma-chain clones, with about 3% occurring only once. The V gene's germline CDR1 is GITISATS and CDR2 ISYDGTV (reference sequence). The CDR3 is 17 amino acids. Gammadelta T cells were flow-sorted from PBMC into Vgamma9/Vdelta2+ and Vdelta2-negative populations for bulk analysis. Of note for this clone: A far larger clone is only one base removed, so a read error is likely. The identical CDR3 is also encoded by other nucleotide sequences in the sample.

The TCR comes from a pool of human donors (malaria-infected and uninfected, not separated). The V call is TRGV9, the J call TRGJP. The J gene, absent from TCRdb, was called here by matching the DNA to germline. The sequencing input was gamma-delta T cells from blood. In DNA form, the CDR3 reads TGCGCCTTGTGGGAGGCAACCTTGGAGTTGGGCAAAAAAATCAAGGTATTT. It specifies CALWEATLELGKKIKVF.